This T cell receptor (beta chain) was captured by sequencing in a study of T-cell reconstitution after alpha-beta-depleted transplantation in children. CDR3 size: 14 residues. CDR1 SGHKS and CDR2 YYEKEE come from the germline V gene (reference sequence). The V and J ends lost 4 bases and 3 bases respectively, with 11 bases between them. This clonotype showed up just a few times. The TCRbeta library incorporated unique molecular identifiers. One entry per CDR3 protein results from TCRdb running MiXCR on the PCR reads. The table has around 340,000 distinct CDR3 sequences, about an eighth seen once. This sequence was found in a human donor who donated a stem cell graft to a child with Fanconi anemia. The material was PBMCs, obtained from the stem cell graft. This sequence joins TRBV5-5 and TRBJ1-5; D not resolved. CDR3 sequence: CASSPVAYNQPQHF. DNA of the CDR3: TGTGCCAGCAGCCCCGTGGCTTACAATCAGCCCCAGCATTTT.